This T cell receptor (beta chain) originates from a study of shared clonotypes between healthy human individuals. As defined, naive CD8 cells were CD45RO-negative and positively selected for CCR7, with terminally differentiated effector memory CD45RA+ cells excluded. Donors were healthy HIV-negative adults without recent acute infections or vaccinations. How the authors handled the data: ImmunoSEQ output held junction-only sequences without quality scores, so filtering differed. The data were produced by immunoSEQ multiplex PCR, yet TCRdb's version contains in-frame clones alone and is incomplete. V and J calls and clone size follow that table, whereas D and trimming were derived from the DNA. The sample records approximately 600,000 clones, approximately 95% being singletons. Trimming shortened V by 3 bases and J by 4 bases, and 16 bases separated the two germline ends. CDR3 length: 14 residues. Germline loops: CDR1 SQVTM, CDR2 ANQGSEA.

This chain links TRBV29-1 with TRBJ2-7, with no clear D. This TCR was sampled from a woman in her twenties or thirties in good health. The sample comprised naive CD8+ T cells sorted from blood. The CDR3 DNA is TGCAGCGTTGACGTCGGTGTAGGTCTTTACGAGCAGTACTTC. Amino acids: CSVDVGVGLYEQYF.